These 18 T cell receptor beta chains were sequenced from one sample in a study of blood T cell repertoires in COVID-19. Sequencing was performed with immunoSEQ multiplex PCR; in TCRdb, only in-frame clones are kept and a portion is missing. The repertoire holds around 160,000 clones, just under 80% seen once, with approximately 13% in the top ten. Sequences were obtained from peripheral blood. The source of these receptors is an elderly woman with acute or convalescent COVID-19.

The rearrangement uses TRBV25-1 and TRBJ2-3; D gene unclear. There are 14 residues in the CDR3. Trimming pared 6 bases from V and 0 bases from J, leaving 10 bases between. Germline V gives CDR1 MGHDK, CDR2 SYGVNS. The CDR3 region is CASRGSVSTDTQYF. CDR3 DNA sequence: TGTGCCAGCAGAGGCAGCGTTAGCACAGATACGCAGTATTTT.

This rearrangement joins TRBV10-2 to TRBJ2-2, with D perhaps TRBD2 (5 bases). The CDR3 has 14 residues. The germline V gene has CDR1 WSHSY and CDR2 SAAADI. The V and J ends lost 4 bases and 3 bases respectively, with 9 bases between them. The DNA of the CDR3 is TGCGCCAGCAGTGTTCAGCGGTACACCGGGGAGCTGTTTTTT. This sequence encodes CASSVQRYTGELFF.

This clone has just one count. The chain joins TRBV18 to TRBJ2-5, with 10 bases lining up with TRBD1. With 5 bases clipped from V and 5 bases from J, the junction kept 5 bases outside the gene matches. Germline CDR1 reads KGHSH; CDR2 reads LQKENI. This CDR3 spans 14 amino acids. CDR3 in DNA: TGTGCCAGCTCATTGGGGACAGGGGAGGAGACCCAGTACTTC. Translation: CASSLGTGEETQYF.

The chain uses TRBV12-3 or TRBV12-4 and TRBJ1-3; D is ambiguous. The CDR3 spans 13 residues. Trimming took 3 bases from V and 4 from J, leaving 7 bases between them. This CDR3 is CASSFGGGNTIYF. CDR3 DNA sequence: TGTGCCAGCAGTTTTGGTGGCGGAAACACCATATATTTT.

The V gene is TRBV5-1, the J gene TRBJ2-2, with 10 bases that match TRBD2. Germline trimming cut 1 base from V and 1 base from J; bases unmatched to any gene: 4. CDR3 length: 17 residues. In germline, CDR1 is SGHRS, CDR2 YFSETQ. CDR3 sequence reads: CASSLTVAGGNTGELFF. The CDR3 bases are TGCGCCAGCAGCTTGACCGTAGCGGGAGGGAACACCGGGGAGCTGTTTTTT.

V is TRBV6-5 and J is TRBJ1-2; no definite D call. The germline V gene has CDR1 MNHEY and CDR2 SVGAGI. The CDR3 extends over 15 amino acids. V lost 0 bases and J lost 8, with 16 bases in between. For the CDR3, the DNA is TGTGCCAGCAGTTACTCGCTCGCTGGGAGTTACGGCTACACCTTC. This sequence encodes CASSYSLAGSYGYTF.

V is TRBV29-1 and J is TRBJ2-1; 11 nucleotides match TRBD2. V lost 3 bases to trimming and J lost 2 bases; unmatched junction nucleotides: 3. The CDR3 runs 15 residues. CDR1 is SQVTM and CDR2 is ANQGSEA in the germline V gene. CDR3 nucleotide sequence: TGCAGCGTTGAGACGACTAGCGGGGCCTACAATGAGCAGTTCTTC. Residues: CSVETTSGAYNEQFF.

The CDR3 sequence is CASSLGSSAYNEQFF. As DNA, the CDR3 is TGTGCCAGCTCACTCGGGTCTAGTGCCTACAATGAGCAGTTCTTC. The chain couples TRBV18 to TRBJ2-1, with no clear D. V shed 4 bases and J shed 2 bases, with 12 bases lying between them. The CDR3 extends over 15 amino acids. CDR1 KGHSH and CDR2 LQKENI come from the germline V gene. The full variable domain, rest sourced from reference TRBV18 and TRBJ2-1, is NAGVMQNPRHLVRRRGQEARLRCSPMKGHSHVYWYRQLPEEGLKFMVYLQKENIIDESGMPKERFSAEFPKEGPSILRIQQVVRGDSAAYFCASSLGSSAYNEQFFGPGTRLTVL.

This clone was recorded a few times. The chain links TRBV6-4 to TRBJ1-1, with D unclear. V was shortened by 0 bases and J by 3 bases, with 14 bases between the two germline ends. This CDR3 is built from 16 residues. Germline V CDR1 and CDR2: MRHNA, SNTAGT. The CDR3 DNA reads TGTGCCAGCAGTGACTCGTGGGGATCGGGGTACACTGAAGCTTTCTTT. Translated: CASSDSWGSGYTEAFF.

This chain uses TRBV5-1 with TRBJ1-5; D is unclear. The CDR3 has 15 residues. V was pared by 0 bases and J by 0 bases, with 7 bases between. Germline CDR1 reads SGHRS; CDR2 reads YFSETQ. Written as DNA, the CDR3 is TGCGCCAGCAGCTTGGGAGGGTATAGCAATCAGCCCCAGCATTTT. This encodes CASSLGGYSNQPQHF.

The genes are TRBV6-5 and TRBJ2-7, with TRBD1 matching 9 bases. Germline V gives CDR1 MNHEY, CDR2 SVGAGI. V shed 11 bases and J 4 bases; nucleotides not matched to a gene: 6. CDR3 length equals 12 residues. The CDR3 spells CAATGGGYEQYF. For the CDR3, the DNA is TGTGCCGCGACAGGGGGAGGATACGAGCAGTACTTC.

CDR3 DNA sequence: TGCGCCAGCAGCTTGATGAGCGGTTCCTACAATGAGCAGTTCTTC. Residues: CASSLMSGSYNEQFF. V is TRBV5-1 and J is TRBJ2-1; D is possibly TRBD2 (5 bases). CDR1 is SGHRS and CDR2 is YFSETQ in the germline V gene. CDR3 length: 15 amino acids. V lost 1 base and J lost 1, with 9 bases in between.

This clone was recorded a few times. The chain joins TRBV5-1 to TRBJ1-1; a weak D match, TRBD1 (6 bases). Trimming left V 3 bases short and J 7 bases short, with 16 bases between. Germline V lookup: CDR1 SGHRS, CDR2 YFSETQ. This CDR3 comprises 14 residues. The CDR3 nucleotides are TGCGCCAGCAGCTCGGAATGGGGGGGCGTTGAAGCTTTCTTT. Translated, it gives CASSSEWGGVEAFF.

This chain links TRBV27 with TRBJ1-2; D gene unclear. V was pared by 7 bases and J by 8 bases, with 20 bases between. The germline V gene has CDR1 MNHEY and CDR2 SMNVEV (reference sequence). The CDR3 length is 14 residues. The CDR3 loop reads CASKLTGREGGYTF. The CDR3 nucleotides are TGTGCCAGCAAATTGACGGGGAGGGAAGGCGGCTACACCTTC.

The rearrangement links TRBV12-5 to TRBJ2-3; TRBD1 matches at 7 bases. This CDR3 is 15 amino acids long. The trim removed 2 bases at V and 2 bases at J, leaving 4 bases unmatched. Germline assignment: CDR1 LGHNT and CDR2 FRNRAP. DNA for the CDR3: TGTGCTAGTGGTTTGCCCGGGACAGACACAGATACGCAGTATTTT. It specifies CASGLPGTDTDTQYF.

The sample holds a few counts of this clone. J is TRBJ1-2 and V is TRBV12-3 or TRBV12-4, with 8 bases identical to TRBD1. The CDR3 totals 13 residues. J gave up 3 bases and V 6 bases, and 3 bases lay outside the gene matches. The CDR3 reads CASRTGAYYGYTF. CDR3 DNA sequence: TGTGCCAGCAGGACAGGGGCCTACTATGGCTACACCTTC.

The chain uses TRBV18 and TRBJ1-6; 9 positions agree with TRBD1. CDR1 and CDR2 from the germline V gene are KGHSH and LQKENI. V lost 2 bases, J lost 6 bases, and 5 bases stayed unmatched. The CDR3 has 16 residues. The CDR3, as DNA: TGTGCCAGCTCACCAATGGGACAGGGAGTTAATTCACCCCTCCACTTT. Protein product: CASSPMGQGVNSPLHF.

This clone turned up a few times. The DNA for the CDR3 is TGTGCCAGCCGTACGACAGTTCTCAGCAATCAGCCCCAGCATTTT. This encodes CASRTTVLSNQPQHF. The gene calls are TRBV19 and TRBJ1-5, with a tentative D call TRBD1 (5 bases). Germline-derived CDR1 and CDR2 are LNHDA and SQIVND (reference sequence). Trimming cost V 9 bases and J 1 base, with 16 bases left between them. This CDR3 contains 15 residues. Full variable domain (missing parts from reference TRBV19 and TRBJ1-5): DGGITQSPKYLFRKEGQNVTLSCEQNLNHDAMYWYRQDPGQGLRLIYYSQIVNDFQKGDIAEGYSVSREKKESFPLTVTSAQKNPTAFYLCASRTTVLSNQPQHFGDGTRLSIL.